Each of the 6 T cell receptor beta chains below was sequenced from the same sample in a study of tumor and adjacent non-tumor tissue in lung cancer. TCRbeta libraries were built with three rounds of nested PCR, modified from ARM-PCR. TCRdb re-called the multiplex PCR reads with MiXCR, one entry per CDR3 protein. Among some 66,000 distinct CDR3 sequences listed, around 61% were seen once. RNA was extracted from bulk tissue without any cell sorting. The normal lung tissue was taken more than 3 cm from the tumor edge. Sequencing used distant non-tumor lung tissue. Receptors were obtained from a man between 65 and 85 years old with non-small cell lung cancer.

J is TRBJ2-7 and V is TRBV20-1; D perhaps matches TRBD2 (5 bases). There are 14 residues in the CDR3. Per the germline V gene, CDR1 is DFQATT and CDR2 is SNEGSKA (reference sequence). V dropped 4 bases and J dropped 3 bases, with 16 bases sitting between them. The CDR3 nucleotides read TGCAGTGCTATAACTAGAGGGAGTCGCTACGAGCAGTACTTC. Translation gives CSAITRGSRYEQYF.

About this clonotype itself: Since no conserved phenylalanine or tryptophan closes the CDR3, a read error is the likely cause. The DNA is left out, because the CDR3 cannot be placed on it with certainty; the CDR3 is given as TCRdb lists it. J is TRBJ2-7 and V is TRBV30; whether TRBD2, the table's D call, matches the DNA was not checked. In germline, CDR1 is GTSNPN, CDR2 SVGIG (reference sequence). The CDR3 has 15 amino acids, counting both end residues. CDR3 region: CAWTPLSSGRYEEYL.

Ten or more counts support this clonotype. This chain uses TRBV12-3 or TRBV12-4 with TRBJ1-2, with D possibly matching TRBD1 (5 bases). V gave up 5 bases and J gave up 4 bases, with 11 bases separating them. This CDR3 has 13 amino acids. The CDR3 here is CASSGTALYGYTF. In DNA form, the CDR3 reads TGTGCCAGCAGTGGGACGGCTCTCTATGGCTACACCTTC.

The J gene is TRBJ1-1, the V gene TRBV6-4, with unresolved D. Trimming took off 6 bases at V and 4 bases at J, with 15 bases between the two ends. CDR1 is MRHNA and CDR2 is SNTAGT in the germline V gene. This CDR3 has 14 amino acids. CDR3 DNA sequence: TGTGCCAGCAGCCTCGAGGGTGAGACCACTGAAGCTTTCTTT. Encoded protein: CASSLEGETTEAFF.

The sample holds one count of this clonotype. The rearrangement uses TRBV11-2 and TRBJ2-1, with D tentatively TRBD1 or TRBD2 (6 bases each). Per the germline V gene, CDR1 is SGHAT and CDR2 is FQNNGV. The CDR3 contains 14 residues. The DNA of the CDR3 is TGTGTCAACAGCTTAGTTAGGGGGGCGAATGAGCAGTTCTTC. Its protein is CVNSLVRGANEQFF.

Remarks on this clonotype: An end of the junction does not agree with germline; a read error may underlie this. The rearrangement joins TRBV12-3 or TRBV12-4 to TRBJ2-3; maybe TRBD2 (5 bases). The CDR3 runs 12 residues. CDR3 in amino acids: CASSWGAVTQCF. The CDR3 bases are TGTGCCAGCAGTTGGGGAGCAGTTACACAGTGTTTT.